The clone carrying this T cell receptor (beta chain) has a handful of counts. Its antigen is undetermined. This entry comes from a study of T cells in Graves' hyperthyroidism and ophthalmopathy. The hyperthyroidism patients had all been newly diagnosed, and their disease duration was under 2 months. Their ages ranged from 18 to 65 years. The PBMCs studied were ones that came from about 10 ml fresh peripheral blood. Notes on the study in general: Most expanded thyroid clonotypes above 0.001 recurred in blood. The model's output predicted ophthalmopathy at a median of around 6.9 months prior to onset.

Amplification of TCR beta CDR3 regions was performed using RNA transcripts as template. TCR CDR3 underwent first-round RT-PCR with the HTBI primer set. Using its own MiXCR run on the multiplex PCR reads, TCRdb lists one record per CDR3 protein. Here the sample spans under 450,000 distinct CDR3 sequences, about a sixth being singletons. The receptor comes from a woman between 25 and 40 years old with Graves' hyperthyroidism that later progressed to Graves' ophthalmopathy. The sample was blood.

CDR3 bases: TGCGCCAGCAGCCGGGCCGACAATCAGCCCCAGCATTTT. It codes for CASSRADNQPQHF. The chain employs TRBV4-1 and TRBJ1-5; no definite D call. V lost 4 bases to trimming and J lost 3 bases, with 7 bases between them. The V gene's germline CDR1 is MGHRA and CDR2 YSYEKL. The CDR3 has 13 amino acids.